These 32 T cell receptor beta chains were all obtained from the same sample, sequenced in a study of blood T cell repertoires in COVID-19. Data came from immunoSEQ multiplex PCR; TCRdb stores just in-frame clones and leaves some out. This sample has more than 300,000 clones, with over 75% found just once. The sequencing input was PBMCs or T cells enriched from blood (not recorded which). The origin of the receptors is a man aged 25 to 45 who had recovered from COVID-19.

In its sample, this clone was seen a few times. The J gene is TRBJ1-5, the V gene TRBV7-2; TRBD1 matches 7 bases. This CDR3 region has 17 residues. J gave up 0 bases and V 5 bases, and 10 bases lay outside the gene matches. Germline CDR1 SGHTA, CDR2 FQGNSA. The CDR3, as DNA: TGTGCCAGCAGCCGGACAGGACCACCCATTAGCAATCAGCCCCAGCATTTT. Its translation is CASSRTGPPISNQPQHF. Full variable domain (rest looked up from reference TRBV7-2 and TRBJ1-5): GAGVSQSPSNKVTEKGKDVELRCDPISGHTALYWYRQSLGQGLEFLIYFQGNSAPDKSGLPSDRFSAERTGGSVSTLTIQRTQQEDSAVYLCASSRTGPPISNQPQHFGDGTRLSIL.

The chain links TRBV28 to TRBJ1-1; D not resolved. With 7 bases removed from V and 0 bases from J, the gap between germline ends came to 12 bases. Per the germline V gene, CDR1 is MDHEN and CDR2 is SYDVKM. This CDR3 spans 14 amino acids. The CDR3 spells CASKPGILNTEAFF. The CDR3 DNA reads as TGTGCCAGCAAACCGGGGATCCTGAACACTGAAGCTTTCTTT.

V is TRBV12-3 or TRBV12-4 and J is TRBJ2-3, with TRBD2 identical over 9 bases. There are 13 residues in the CDR3. Germline trimming cut 6 bases from V and 9 bases from J; bases unmatched to any gene: 7. The CDR3 coding sequence is TGTGCCAGCAGCCAGACTAGCGGTGGCACGCAGTATTTT. As protein: CASSQTSGGTQYF.

This clone has more than one count but fewer than ten. This sequence joins TRBV4-1 and TRBJ2-7; TRBD1 matches at 7 bases. Trimming removed 2 bases from V and 5 bases from J; junction bases left unmatched: 6. There are 14 residues in the CDR3. Germline V gene sequence: CDR1 MGHRA, CDR2 YSYEKL. The CDR3, as DNA: TGCGCCAGCAGCCAACAGGACAGGACAGACGAGCAGTACTTC. Amino acids: CASSQQDRTDEQYF.

The rearrangement joins TRBV11-3 to TRBJ1-5; D unclear. The CDR3 has 12 residues. Germline V CDR1 and CDR2: SGHNT, YENEEA. The germline V and J ends were trimmed by 4 bases and 9 bases, with 10 bases remaining between them. CDR3 loop: CASSCRRWPQHF. The DNA of the CDR3 is TGTGCCAGCAGCTGCCGGAGGTGGCCCCAGCATTTT.

The chain joins TRBV15 to TRBJ2-3; the match to TRBD2 covers 10 bases. Looked up from germline, CDR1 is LNHNV and CDR2 is YYDKDF (reference sequence). The length of the CDR3 is 14 residues. V shed 8 bases, J shed 1 base, and the junction held 3 bases outside the gene matches. CDR3 in amino acids: CATGGTSGTDTQYF. CDR3 DNA sequence: TGTGCCACCGGGGGGACTAGCGGCACAGATACGCAGTATTTT.

This chain joins TRBV4-1 and TRBJ2-1; a weak D match, TRBD2 (6 bases). Looked up from germline, CDR1 is MGHRA and CDR2 is YSYEKL. This CDR3 has 17 amino acids. Trimming removed 0 bases from V and 0 bases from J, with 12 bases in between. The CDR3 DNA follows: TGCGCCAGCAGCCAAGATATGGGGGGAGGCTCCTACAATGAGCAGTTCTTC. Its protein product is CASSQDMGGGSYNEQFF.

There are a few counts of this clone. This chain connects TRBV5-4 to TRBJ2-4; 8 nucleotides align to TRBD1. CDR3 length equals 14 residues. The ends lost 3 bases at V and 4 bases at J; junction bases unmatched: 3. Germline V gene lookup returns CDR1 SGHNT and CDR2 YYREEE (reference sequence). The CDR3 loop is CASSSRDRKNIQYF. CDR3 DNA sequence: TGTGCCAGCAGCTCTCGGGACAGGAAAAACATTCAGTACTTC. The variable domain in full, completed from reference TRBV5-4 and TRBJ2-4, reads ETGVTQSPTHLIKTRGQQVTLRCSSQSGHNTVSWYQQALGQGPQFIFQYYREEENGRGNFPPRFSGLQFPNYSSELNVNALELDDSALYLCASSSRDRKNIQYFGAGTRLSVL.

V usage is TRBV7-8 and J usage is TRBJ2-1; D perhaps matches TRBD2 (5 bases). Germline V gene sequence: CDR1 SGHVS, CDR2 FQNEAQ. This CDR3 comprises 14 residues. V was clipped by 5 bases and J by 10 bases, with 18 bases between them. The DNA of the CDR3 is TGTGCCAGCAGCCGAGAGCCGGGGTTGGGGGAGCAGTTCTTC. It yields the protein CASSREPGLGEQFF.

The chain employs TRBV11-2 and TRBJ1-3; D gene unclear. CDR1 is SGHAT, CDR2 FQNNGV, per germline. The CDR3 has 14 residues. Trimming took 5 bases from V and 2 from J, leaving 10 bases between them. The CDR3 DNA follows: TGTGCCAGCAGCCCCCTGCGGACTGGAAACACCATATATTTT. This gives the protein CASSPLRTGNTIYF.

The chain uses TRBV7-9 and TRBJ1-2; D might be TRBD1 (5 bases). Germline V gene lookup returns CDR1 SEHNR and CDR2 FQNEAQ (reference sequence). The V end was cut by 6 bases, the J end by 5 bases, with 16 bases between. The CDR3 has 14 residues. In nucleotides, the CDR3 is TGTGCCAGCAGTGGGACTGATTATGGGTATGGCTACACCTTC. As protein: CASSGTDYGYGYTF.

The chain is built from TRBV10-3 and TRBJ2-7; TRBD2 aligns across 10 bases. Germline V gene sequence: CDR1 ENHRY, CDR2 SYGVKD. With 0 bases clipped from V and 3 bases from J, the junction kept 5 bases outside the gene matches. The CDR3 totals 16 residues. The CDR3 loop is CAISESLAGVSYEQYF. The CDR3 DNA follows: TGTGCCATCAGTGAGTCCCTAGCGGGAGTGAGCTACGAGCAGTACTTC.

This clone was picked up a small number of times. V is TRBV6-6 and J is TRBJ1-5; no reliable D call. Germline V gene data show CDR1 as MNHNY and CDR2 as SVGAGI (reference sequence). CDR3 length equals 14 residues. V was shortened by 2 bases and J by 7 bases, with 12 bases between the two germline ends. The CDR3 sequence is CASSYPSGLQPQHF. DNA of the CDR3: TGTGCCAGCAGTTACCCTTCAGGCCTGCAGCCCCAGCATTTT.

This chain joins TRBV28 and TRBJ1-1; maybe TRBD1 (5 bases). Germline CDR1 reads MDHEN; CDR2 reads SYDVKM. The CDR3 has 15 residues. Trimming pared 3 bases from V and 4 bases from J, leaving 15 bases between. In DNA, the CDR3 is TGTGCCAGCAGTTTCCGGGGGAGTGGAATCACTGAAGCTTTCTTT. It specifies CASSFRGSGITEAFF.

This clone was detected a few times. The chain employs TRBV5-1 and TRBJ2-7; TRBD2 might be the D (6 bases). Germline V gene lookup returns CDR1 SGHRS and CDR2 YFSETQ. The CDR3 contains 16 residues. V was pared by 0 bases and J by 3 bases, with 16 bases between. The CDR3 loop reads CASSLATTSANYEQYF. CDR3 sequence (DNA): TGCGCCAGCAGCTTGGCCACGACTAGTGCTAACTACGAGCAGTACTTC.

V and J are TRBV5-1 and TRBJ2-3; 9 nucleotides agree with TRBD2. Trimming at V came to 0 bases and at J to 1 base, leaving 12 bases not matched to a gene. The germline V gene encodes CDR1 SGHRS and CDR2 YFSETQ. CDR3 size: 19 residues. CDR3 sequence reads: CASSLGRSGGSAGTDTQYF. The CDR3 DNA reads TGCGCCAGCAGCTTGGGTCGGAGCGGGGGGTCCGCAGGCACAGATACGCAGTATTTT.

This clone was counted once. This rearrangement joins TRBV27 to TRBJ2-1; 12 positions agree with TRBD1. Germline values: CDR1 MNHEY, CDR2 SMNVEV (reference sequence). The trim removed 11 bases at V and 0 bases at J, leaving 11 bases unmatched. This CDR3 comprises 17 residues. The CDR3 spells CAVGTGGPSSSYNEQFF. The CDR3, as DNA: TGTGCCGTGGGGACAGGGGGCCCCTCTAGCTCCTACAATGAGCAGTTCTTC.

The chain couples TRBV24-1 to TRBJ2-3, with 12 bases that match TRBD2. Germline CDR1 is KGHDR and CDR2 is SFDVKD. This CDR3 spans 17 amino acids. The V gene end was trimmed by 4 bases and the J gene end by 11 bases; junction bases not matched to a gene: 15. CDR3 sequence: CATSDPRLAGVMGLQYF. The DNA of the CDR3 is TGTGCCACCAGTGACCCACGACTAGCGGGAGTTATGGGGTTGCAGTATTTT.

The V call is TRBV6-1, the J call TRBJ1-2; D might be TRBD1 (6 bases). V lost 4 bases to trimming and J lost 1 base, with 16 bases between them. This CDR3 region has 16 residues. Germline CDR1 is MNHNS and CDR2 is SASEGT. Here the CDR3 DNA reads TGTGCCAGCAGTGGCAGGTCAGGGGCGCTTAACTATGGCTACACCTTC. Translation: CASSGRSGALNYGYTF.

This rearrangement joins TRBV5-1 to TRBJ1-4; 7 bases map to TRBD1. The CDR3 is 19 amino acids. The junction had 13 bases not matched to a gene; V was cut back by 2 bases and J by 0 bases. The germline V gene has CDR1 SGHRS and CDR2 YFSETQ. CDR3: CASSFNPGQSAPTNEKLFF. DNA for the CDR3: TGCGCCAGCAGCTTCAACCCGGGACAGTCGGCCCCAACTAATGAAAAACTGTTTTTT.

The V gene is TRBV20-1, the J gene TRBJ2-2, with D unclear. Trimming removed 3 bases at V and 8 bases at J, with 7 bases between. There are 11 residues in the CDR3. Germline values: CDR1 DFQATT, CDR2 SNEGSKA (reference sequence). Here the CDR3 DNA reads TGCAGTGCTAGTCTCGAGGGGGAGCTGTTTTTT. Its translation is CSASLEGELFF.

This clone was seen only once. This chain connects TRBV9 to TRBJ1-6; 7 bases match TRBD1. The germline gives CDR1 SGDLS, CDR2 YYNGEE. The CDR3 is 15 residues long. Trimming at V came to 4 bases and at J to 3 bases, leaving 4 bases not matched to a gene. This CDR3 is CASSPRDSYNSPLHF. CDR3 sequence (DNA): TGTGCCAGCAGCCCTCGGGACAGCTATAATTCACCCCTCCACTTT.

The gene calls are TRBV7-2 and TRBJ2-2; no clear D. Germline V CDR1 and CDR2: SGHTA, FQGNSA. V was clipped by 4 bases and J by 4 bases, with 7 bases between them. The CDR3 spans 13 residues. CDR3 residues: CASSWASTGELFF. The CDR3 region has the DNA TGTGCCAGCAGCTGGGCAAGCACCGGGGAGCTGTTTTTT.

The chain combines TRBV7-9 with TRBJ1-2; 9 positions match TRBD1. Germline V CDR1 and CDR2: SEHNR, FQNEAQ (reference sequence). With 4 bases clipped from V and 8 bases from J, the junction kept 2 bases outside the gene matches. This CDR3 comprises 12 residues. CDR3 coding DNA: TGTGCCAGCAGCTCTGGGACAGGGGGCTACACCTTC. Its protein product is CASSSGTGGYTF.

J is TRBJ1-1 and V is TRBV6-5; unclear D gene. Germline CDR1 MNHEY, CDR2 SVGAGI. The CDR3 is made up of 13 amino acids. V dropped 4 bases and J dropped 1 base, with 7 bases sitting between them. The CDR3 loop reads CASSFLPNTEAFF. The CDR3 region has the DNA TGTGCCAGCAGTTTTCTACCGAACACTGAAGCTTTCTTT.

The chain is built from TRBV5-8 and TRBJ2-7; tentative D call: TRBD2 (5 bases). CDR1 is SGHTS, CDR2 YDEGEE, per germline. The CDR3 runs 14 residues. V was shortened by 9 bases and J by 2 bases, with 18 bases between the two germline ends. The CDR3 loop reads CATARTREAYEQYF. The CDR3 coding sequence is TGTGCCACCGCGCGAACGAGGGAAGCCTACGAGCAGTACTTC.

This chain connects TRBV7-2 to TRBJ1-2; TRBD1 matches 9 bases. J lost 6 bases, V lost 5 bases, and 10 bases had no gene match. CDR1 and CDR2 (germline): SGHTA, FQGNSA. The CDR3 totals 15 residues. The DNA for the CDR3 is TGTGCCAGCAGCCCTAACAGGGGGCTGGGCGATGGCTACACCTTC. It yields the protein CASSPNRGLGDGYTF.

The chain employs TRBV6-5 and TRBJ2-2, with D maybe TRBD1 (6 bases). The V gene's germline CDR1 is MNHEY and CDR2 SVGAGI. CDR3 size: 15 residues. V dropped 6 bases and J dropped 0 bases, with 11 bases sitting between them. CDR3 sequence reads: CASRHRVTNTGELFF. The CDR3 region has the DNA TGTGCCAGCAGGCACAGGGTGACGAACACCGGGGAGCTGTTTTTT.

J is TRBJ1-4 and V is TRBV7-9; TRBD1 matches 8 bases. The CDR3 is made up of 18 amino acids. Germline V gene lookup returns CDR1 SEHNR and CDR2 FQNEAQ (reference sequence). Trimming cost V 4 bases and J 0 bases; bases outside gene matches: 10. The CDR3 sequence is CASSSSTGAFATNEKLFF. The CDR3 DNA follows: TGTGCCAGCAGCTCGTCGACAGGGGCATTTGCAACTAATGAAAAACTGTTTTTT.

The V call is TRBV11-2, the J call TRBJ1-2; D possibly corresponds to TRBD1 (5 bases). Trimming took 2 bases from V and 7 from J, leaving 11 bases between them. Germline V CDR1 and CDR2: SGHAT, FQNNGV. There are 13 residues in the CDR3. The CDR3 sequence: CASSLLLGAGYTF. The CDR3 bases are TGTGCCAGCAGCTTACTTTTAGGGGCTGGCTACACCTTC.

The CDR3 DNA reads as TGTGCCAGCTTCGCCACACAGGGCCAAGGGGAGCTGTTTTTT. Protein: CASFATQGQGELFF. The chain employs TRBV18 and TRBJ2-2; D is possibly TRBD1 (6 bases). Trimming took off 7 bases at V and 8 bases at J, with 17 bases between the two ends. The CDR3 length is 14 residues. Germline loops: CDR1 KGHSH, CDR2 LQKENI.

This chain links TRBV6-5 with TRBJ2-7; 8 bases match TRBD1. This CDR3 comprises 14 residues. The junction had 9 bases not matched to a gene; V was cut back by 6 bases and J by 5 bases. In germline, CDR1 is MNHEY, CDR2 SVGAGI. Written as DNA, the CDR3 is TGTGCCAGCAGCAAAGGCAGGGGGCGAGACGAGCAGTACTTC. Residues: CASSKGRGRDEQYF.